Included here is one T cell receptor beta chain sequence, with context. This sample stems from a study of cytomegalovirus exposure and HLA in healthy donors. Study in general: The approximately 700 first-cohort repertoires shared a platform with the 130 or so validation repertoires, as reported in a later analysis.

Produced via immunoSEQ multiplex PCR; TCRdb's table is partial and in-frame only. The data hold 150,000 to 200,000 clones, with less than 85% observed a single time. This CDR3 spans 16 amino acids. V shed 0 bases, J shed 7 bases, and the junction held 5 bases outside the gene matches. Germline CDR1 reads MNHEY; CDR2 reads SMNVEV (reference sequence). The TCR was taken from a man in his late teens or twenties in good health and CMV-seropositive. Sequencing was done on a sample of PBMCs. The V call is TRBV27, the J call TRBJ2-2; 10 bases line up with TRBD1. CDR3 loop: CASSLSRDRGGGELFF. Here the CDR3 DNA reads TGTGCCAGCAGTTTATCCCGGGACAGGGGTGGCGGGGAGCTGTTTTTT.